This TCR beta chain is drawn from a study of blood T cell repertoires in COVID-19. On the study more broadly: Acute and convalescent COVID-19 specimens originated in the United States, Italy and Spain. PBMCs, B-cell-depleted T cells, or T cells were the source of the cDNA or gDNA that made up the material.

Trimming took 1 base from V and 8 from J, leaving 17 bases between them. The CDR3 is 15 amino acids. Germline CDR1 reads LGHNA; CDR2 reads YNFKEQ. Libraries were prepared by immunoSEQ multiplex PCR; TCRdb keeps only in-frame clonotypes and omits some of them. The table records about 40,000 clones, approximately 80% of them present only once. The sequencing input was peripheral blood. The sequence came from a human donor with acute or convalescent COVID-19. The donor label of this sample is uncertain. The V and J genes are TRBV4-2 and TRBJ1-2, with TRBD1 as a possible D gene (6 bases). DNA of the CDR3: TGTGCCAGCAGCCAAGGTAAACAGGGTGTCTACGGCTACACCTTC. Translating it yields CASSQGKQGVYGYTF.